The entry below gives a single TCR beta chain sequence along with its context. No antigen is known for it. MiXCR was run by TCRdb on the RT-PCR reads, yielding one entry per CDR3 protein. The table includes 450,000 to 700,000 distinct CDR3 sequences, around 15% detected once. The data were obtained in a study of response to subunit inactivated influenza vaccine. Study results and limitations: The authors put forward the suggestion that each seasonal influenza vaccination may bring in only a limited number of new T cells.

This receptor was obtained from a man aged 50 or older who received an inactivated influenza vaccine. Sequenced here: PBMCs from blood, sampled 11 to 12 days after vaccination.

The CDR3 nucleotides read TGTGCCACCTCCCGACCGCAGACAGTCGGGACAGATACGCAGTATTTT. Translation: CATSRPQTVGTDTQYF. The chain is built from TRBV15 and TRBJ2-3, with D possibly TRBD1 on 5 matching bases. This CDR3 has 16 amino acids. Trimming stripped 8 bases from V and 3 bases from J, with 21 bases between. Looked up from germline, CDR1 is LNHNV and CDR2 is YYDKDF (reference sequence).